This TCR beta chain was sequenced during a study of CD8+CD57+ T cells in acquired aplastic anemia. Genomic DNA was employed as the template in profiling TCR beta VDJ and CDR3. TCRdb re-called the reads with MiXCR, one entry per CDR3 protein. Counted here are a few hundred thousand distinct CDR3 sequences, approximately 57% occurring once; the ten biggest clones make up around 1.2%. Whoever was chosen for sequencing had shown CD8+CD57+ cell expansion by flow cytometry. This clonotype was recorded once. The antigen remains undetermined. Notes on the study in general: Around 27 sequences, all CD8+ CDR3, were shared between patients and controls.

Material for sequencing was sorted CD4+, CD8+, or CD8+CD57+ T cells (not recorded which) from PBMCs. This TCR came from a human donor with aplastic anemia.

The CDR3 sequence: CATSDIGQGGYGYTF. CDR3 sequence (DNA): TGTGCCACCAGTGACATCGGACAGGGCGGCTATGGCTACACCTTC. The chain uses TRBV24-1 and TRBJ1-2; 8 positions agree with TRBD1. This CDR3 is built from 15 residues. The V gene's germline CDR1 is KGHDR and CDR2 SFDVKD. The ends lost 4 bases at V and 4 bases at J; junction bases unmatched: 7.